A selection of T cell receptor beta chains follows, all from one sample in a study of cytomegalovirus exposure and HLA in healthy donors. Produced via immunoSEQ multiplex PCR; TCRdb's table is partial and in-frame only. The sample records under 200,000 clones, roughly four fifths being singletons. The sample taken for sequencing was PBMCs. These TCRs come from a woman between 25 and 40 years old in good health and CMV-seropositive. Both conserved end residues are part of each CDR3. D genes are given only for firm matches. Expanded clones get a size class; other rows say once, few or many, or leave the size out.

TRBV7-2	TRBJ1-4	-	-	CASSFGQEKLFF	TGTGCCAGCAGCTTTGGACAGGAAAAACTGTTTTTT
TRBV30	TRBJ2-5	TRBD2	-	CAWQTLAGVEEQYF	TGTGCCTGGCAGACTCTAGCGGGAGTGGAGGAGCAGTACTTC
TRBV5-6	TRBJ2-3	-	-	CASSLNRADTQYF	TGTGCCAGCAGCTTGAACCGAGCAGATACGCAGTATTTT
TRBV6-1	TRBJ2-1	-	few	CASSLEREFF	TGTGCCAGCAGTCTGGAGCGGGAGTTCTTC
TRBV30	TRBJ1-2	TRBD1	-	CAWIGDRGNYGYTF	TGTGCCTGGATTGGGGACAGGGGAAACTATGGCTACACCTTC
TRBV9	TRBJ1-2	TRBD1	-	CASSVATQGASTYGYTF	TGTGCCAGCAGCGTAGCTACGCAGGGGGCGTCTACCTATGGCTACACCTTC
TRBV7-9	TRBJ2-3	TRBD2	few	CASSSTAGTIRDTQYF	TGTGCCAGCAGCTCCACAGCCGGGACTATAAGAGATACGCAGTATTTT
TRBV18	TRBJ2-7	TRBD1	-	CASSPQDRGPDEQYF	TGTGCCAGCTCACCTCAGGACAGGGGGCCGGACGAGCAGTACTTC
TRBV5-4	TRBJ2-5	TRBD1	-	CASSSTTGLGTQYF	TGTGCCAGCAGCTCGACGACAGGGTTGGGGACCCAGTACTTC
TRBV5-1	TRBJ1-2	-	-	CASSSTGTNYGYTF	TGCGCCAGCAGCTCAACAGGGACTAACTATGGCTACACCTTC
TRBV30	TRBJ2-5	-	-	CAWSPGVGGSRETQYF	TGTGCCTGGAGTCCAGGGGTTGGCGGGAGTAGGGAGACCCAGTACTTC
TRBV7-9	TRBJ1-2	-	-	CASSHTGDLGYTF	TGTGCCAGCAGCCACACAGGAGACTTGGGCTACACCTTC
TRBV14	TRBJ2-1	TRBD1	-	CASSQDPGQGDPYNEQFF	TGTGCCAGCAGCCAAGACCCGGGACAGGGGGATCCCTACAATGAGCAGTTCTTC
TRBV28	TRBJ1-2	TRBD1	-	CASSLTGVGQANYGYTF	TGTGCCAGCAGTTTAACGGGGGTAGGACAGGCCAACTATGGCTACACCTTC
TRBV6-1	TRBJ2-3	TRBD2	-	CASSPTSGGPDTQYF	TGTGCCAGCAGTCCGACTAGCGGGGGCCCAGATACGCAGTATTTT
TRBV20-1	TRBJ1-1	TRBD1	-	CRGDRDTEAFF	TGCAGGGGAGACAGGGACACTGAAGCTTTCTTT
TRBV6-5	TRBJ2-7	-	-	CASSLSRGKYEQYF	TGTGCCAGCAGTTTGAGCAGGGGAAAGTACGAGCAGTACTTC
TRBV7-2	TRBJ1-2	TRBD1	-	CASRFTGGGGYTF	TGTGCCAGCAGATTCACAGGGGGCGGTGGCTACACCTTC
TRBV7-2	TRBJ2-7	-	-	CASSLLADYEQYF	TGTGCCAGCAGCTTATTAGCGGACTACGAGCAGTACTTC
TRBV15	TRBJ1-2	-	-	CAISGGNNYGYTF	TGTGCCATTTCGGGAGGGAATAACTATGGCTACACCTTC
TRBV7-2	TRBJ2-5	-	once	CASSLVGGPQETQYF	TGTGCCAGCAGCTTAGTGGGTGGGCCGCAAGAGACCCAGTACTTC
TRBV9	TRBJ2-5	TRBD1	-	CARFPGQGFATQYF	TGTGCCAGGTTTCCGGGACAGGGTTTCGCGACCCAGTACTTC
TRBV4-3	TRBJ2-1	TRBD1	-	CASSKVGDRGNEQFF	TGCGCCAGCAGCAAAGTAGGGGACAGGGGCAATGAGCAGTTCTTC
TRBV2	TRBJ2-7	TRBD1	-	CASSDEGTGGVGQYF	TGTGCCAGCAGCGACGAAGGGACAGGGGGTGTCGGGCAGTACTTC
TRBV6-1	TRBJ1-1	-	few	CASSEILADSTEAFF	TGTGCCAGCAGTGAAATCTTGGCGGACTCCACTGAAGCTTTCTTT
TRBV10-1	TRBJ2-2	TRBD2	once	CASGTSGREGTGELFF	TGCGCCAGCGGGACTAGCGGGAGAGAAGGCACCGGGGAGCTGTTTTTT
TRBV2	TRBJ1-2	TRBD1	-	CAGTRWDRATYGYTF	TGTGCCGGAACGCGATGGGACAGGGCCACCTATGGCTACACCTTC
TRBV2	TRBJ1-2	-	-	CATGTSSGNGYTF	TGTGCCACAGGGACATCCTCGGGGAATGGCTACACCTTC
TRBV6-5	TRBJ1-2	TRBD1	once	CASSYSLTGGYGYTF	TGTGCCAGCAGTTACTCCTTAACAGGGGGCTATGGCTACACCTTC
TRBV7-6	TRBJ2-2	TRBD2	-	CASSPGTSGRVTGELFF	TGTGCCAGCAGCCCCGGGACTAGCGGGAGGGTCACCGGGGAGCTGTTTTTT